This T cell receptor beta chain appears in the sequencing data of a study of cytomegalovirus exposure and HLA in healthy donors. Only in-frame clones appear in the TCRdb table, and some are missing; sequencing was by immunoSEQ multiplex PCR. The sample lists 200,000 to 250,000 clones, over 70% occurring once. About this clone itself: The target antigen is unknown.

The study, taken as a whole, reports: Cytomegalovirus-associated TCR beta chains were listed, numbering 164.

Per the germline V gene, CDR1 is SGHRS and CDR2 is YFSETQ. This CDR3 is built from 13 residues. V was trimmed by 0 bases and J by 5 bases, leaving 9 bases between them. Donors came from a validation cohort of fewer than 150 subjects, distinct from the first 666-subject cohort. The sample was PBMCs. The chain links TRBV5-1 to TRBJ2-7, with D unresolved. The sequence was obtained from a woman aged 25 to 39 in good health and CMV-seropositive. The CDR3 DNA reads as TGCGCCAGCAGCTTGGACCTTAGGGACGAGCAGTACTTC. It translates to CASSLDLRDEQYF. The whole variable domain, filled in from reference TRBV5-1 and TRBJ2-7, reads KAGVTQTPRYLIKTRGQQVTLSCSPISGHRSVSWYQQTPGQGLQFLFEYFSETQRNKGNFPGRFSGRQFSNSRSEMNVSTLELGDSALYLCASSLDLRDEQYFGPGTRLTVT.